Described below is a single TCR beta chain sequence and its context. The sample comes from a study of control samples from healthy donors and cancer patients. This CDR3 spans 14 amino acids. V was trimmed by 5 bases and J by 4 bases, leaving 11 bases between them. Germline CDR1 reads SEHNR; CDR2 reads FQNEAQ (reference sequence). Here immunoSEQ multiplex PCR was the method, and the copy in TCRdb shows in-frame clones only, minus some. This table holds some 76,000 clones, roughly 89% found once. Sequencing was done on a sample of PBMCs. This rearrangement joins TRBV7-9 to TRBJ1-4; maybe TRBD1 (6 bases). This TCR was recovered from a woman in her forties or fifties with colorectal cancer. The CDR3 DNA reads TGTGCCAGCAGCCACAGGGCGGGTAATGAAAAACTGTTTTTT. Translation: CASSHRAGNEKLFF.